Below are 25 T cell receptor beta chains sequenced from a single sample in a study of OX40 agonist ivuxolimab in advanced cancers. TCRdb keeps only in-frame clones here, not all; method: immunoSEQ multiplex PCR. The sample lists roughly 79,000 clones; 92% were seen once. Sequences were derived from CD4+ or CD8+ T cells sorted from blood, sampled in a trial of the OX40 agonist ivuxolimab. These receptors were taken from an adult with an advanced solid tumor such as melanoma, head and neck, liver or kidney cancer.

This rearrangement joins TRBV11-2 to TRBJ2-5; TRBD2 aligns across 7 bases. The junction had 9 bases not matched to a gene; V was cut back by 0 bases and J by 5 bases. CDR1 is SGHAT and CDR2 is FQNNGV in the germline V gene. The CDR3 is 16 residues long. The CDR3 nucleotides read TGTGCCAGCAGCTTAGATCGTGGCGCGGGAGCGGAGACCCAGTACTTC. Its protein is CASSLDRGAGAETQYF.

The V and J genes are TRBV7-2 and TRBJ2-7; D may be TRBD2 (6 bases). In germline, CDR1 is SGHTA, CDR2 FQGNSA. V was clipped by 4 bases and J by 4 bases, with 17 bases between them. CDR3 size: 15 residues. CDR3 bases: TGTGCCAGCAGCTCGAACGGGGGTAATGGGTACGAGCAGTACTTC. Residues: CASSSNGGNGYEQYF. Based on the CDR3 plus reference TRBV7-2 and TRBJ2-7, the full variable domain is GAGVSQSPSNKVTEKGKDVELRCDPISGHTALYWYRQSLGQGLEFLIYFQGNSAPDKSGLPSDRFSAERTGGSVSTLTIQRTQQEDSAVYLCASSSNGGNGYEQYFGPGTRLTVT.

The CDR3 loop is CASSELAVSYGYTF. CDR3 in DNA: TGTGCCAGCAGTGAACTGGCAGTTAGCTATGGCTACACCTTC. The chain joins TRBV6-1 to TRBJ1-2, with D unresolved. The CDR3 spans 14 residues. V was clipped by 2 bases and J by 4 bases, with 11 bases between them. Germline lookup yields CDR1 MNHNS and CDR2 SASEGT.

V usage is TRBV27 and J usage is TRBJ1-2, with 10 bases aligning to TRBD1. The CDR3 has 13 amino acids. The V and J ends lost 8 bases and 7 bases, in that order; junction bases with no gene match: 7. Germline V gene data show CDR1 as MNHEY and CDR2 as SMNVEV (reference sequence). This chain's CDR3 is CASGMGQGFGYTF. The CDR3 DNA reads TGTGCCAGCGGAATGGGACAGGGGTTTGGCTACACCTTC.

The chain combines TRBV10-3 with TRBJ2-7; D not certain. The CDR3 is made up of 13 amino acids. From germline, CDR1 is ENHRY and CDR2 SYGVKD. Trimming removed 6 bases from V and 0 bases from J, with 9 bases in between. CDR3 bases: TGTGCCATCAGGGCAGGCGACTCCTACGAGCAGTACTTC. It translates to CAIRAGDSYEQYF.

V usage is TRBV7-9 and J usage is TRBJ1-1; no definite D call. Germline CDR1 reads SEHNR; CDR2 reads FQNEAQ (reference sequence). V was pared by 7 bases and J by 4 bases, with 19 bases between. The CDR3 consists of 15 residues. CDR3 region: CASMGTQLGSTEAFF. Here the CDR3 DNA reads TGTGCCAGCATGGGTACTCAGCTTGGTAGCACTGAAGCTTTCTTT.

Only one count was recorded for this clone. The chain links TRBV4-2 to TRBJ2-3; 9 bases align to TRBD2. Germline loops: CDR1 LGHNA, CDR2 YNFKEQ. The CDR3 sequence is 16 residues long. Germline trimming cut 1 base from V and 2 bases from J; bases unmatched to any gene: 4. In DNA, the CDR3 is TGTGCCAGCAGCCAAGCCGGGACTAGCAACACAGATACGCAGTATTTT. Amino acid sequence: CASSQAGTSNTDTQYF.

CDR3 bases: TGTGCTAGTGGTTTAGTCTTGTCGAGGGGACCAAACATTCAGTACTTC. Translation gives CASGLVLSRGPNIQYF. This chain uses TRBV12-5 with TRBJ2-4; D tentatively reads TRBD1 or TRBD2 (5 bases each). Trimming left V 3 bases short and J 6 bases short, with 18 bases between. CDR1 and CDR2 (germline): LGHNT, FRNRAP. The CDR3 length is 16 residues.

The chain carries TRBV5-5 and TRBJ2-5; D not resolved. The V gene's germline CDR1 is SGHKS and CDR2 YYEKEE (reference sequence). Trimming shortened V by 4 bases and J by 4 bases, and 17 bases separated the two germline ends. The CDR3 totals 15 residues. CDR3 sequence reads: CASSLGSGGGETQYF. The CDR3 DNA sequence: TGTGCCAGCAGCCTCGGTTCCGGTGGCGGAGAGACCCAGTACTTC.

The chain couples TRBV5-6 to TRBJ2-3, with D hard to call. Trimming shortened V by 3 bases and J by 5 bases, and 16 bases separated the two germline ends. The CDR3 runs 15 residues. The germline V gene has CDR1 SGHDT and CDR2 YYEEEE. CDR3 amino acids: CASSSKTEPGDTQYF. CDR3 DNA: TGTGCCAGCAGCTCCAAAACAGAACCCGGAGATACGCAGTATTTT.

In regard to this clone: At one end the junction does not follow the germline gene, possibly because of a read error. This chain links TRBV10-3 with TRBJ1-2; 7 bases agree with TRBD1. Germline V CDR1 and CDR2: ENHRY, SYGVKD. The CDR3 is made up of 14 amino acids. The DNA of the CDR3 is TGTGCCAAACCCGGGACAGTAAGTAAATATGGCTTCACCTTC. Translation gives CAKPGTVSKYGFTF.

This clone was recorded a few times. V gene TRBV19 combines with J gene TRBJ1-5, with D maybe TRBD1 (5 bases). Per germline, CDR1 LNHDA and CDR2 SQIVND (reference sequence). This CDR3 region has 14 residues. The ends were cut back, 5 bases at V and 1 base at J, with 9 bases in the middle. CDR3 protein: CASSGTVSNQPQHF. CDR3 in DNA: TGTGCCAGTAGTGGGACGGTGAGCAATCAGCCCCAGCATTTT.

The chain joins TRBV5-1 to TRBJ2-7; D is ambiguous. Between the trimmed V and J ends, which lost 2 bases and 0 bases, there was a span of 9 bases. Germline V lookup: CDR1 SGHRS, CDR2 YFSETQ. This CDR3 has 14 residues. CDR3 amino acids: CASSFGASSYEQYF. The CDR3, as DNA: TGCGCCAGCAGCTTTGGCGCCAGCTCCTACGAGCAGTACTTC.

The V and J genes are TRBV6-5 and TRBJ2-3; D uncertain. Germline CDR1 is MNHEY and CDR2 is SVGAGI. Trimming removed 5 bases at V and 5 bases at J, with 5 bases between. This CDR3 has 11 residues. The CDR3 nucleotides are TGTGCCAGCAGTAAAGAAGATACGCAGTATTTT. This gives the protein CASSKEDTQYF.

This chain links TRBV11-3 with TRBJ2-5; TRBD2 matches 7 bases. Germline V gives CDR1 SGHNT, CDR2 YENEEA. This CDR3 has 16 amino acids. After removal of 4 bases from V and 6 bases from J, the junction contained 14 bases not matched to a gene. The CDR3 DNA reads as TGTGCCAGCAGCTCCGCAGGAGGGAGGGCCATAAAGACCCAGTACTTC. Its protein is CASSSAGGRAIKTQYF.

This clone was detected once. The chain has TRBV5-4 and TRBJ1-2, with D unresolved. The ends were cut back, 3 bases at V and 1 base at J, with 13 bases in the middle. CDR3 length equals 15 residues. The germline V gene encodes CDR1 SGHNT and CDR2 YYREEE (reference sequence). In DNA form, the CDR3 reads TGTGCCAGCAGCTCGGGCCCCGGGGTTAACTATGGCTACACCTTC. Its translation: CASSSGPGVNYGYTF.

This chain uses TRBV19 with TRBJ1-2; 12 bases align to TRBD1. This CDR3 comprises 15 residues. Germline V lookup: CDR1 LNHDA, CDR2 SQIVND (reference sequence). J was trimmed by 6 bases and V by 10 bases; bases with no gene match: 12. CDR3 bases: TGTGCCATTAACAGCGGGACAGGGGGCAATGATGGCTACACCTTC. As protein: CAINSGTGGNDGYTF.

The chain carries TRBV29-1 and TRBJ2-5, with TRBD1 identical over 8 bases. The V and J ends lost 3 bases and 4 bases, in that order; junction bases with no gene match: 7. Germline values: CDR1 SQVTM, CDR2 ANQGSEA. The CDR3 is made up of 14 amino acids. This chain's CDR3 is CSVETPGGPETQYF. CDR3 nucleotides: TGCAGCGTTGAGACGCCAGGGGGCCCAGAGACCCAGTACTTC.

J is TRBJ2-1 and V is TRBV5-8, with 14 bases identical to TRBD2. Trimming took 4 bases from V and 15 from J; bases not matched to a gene: 3. This CDR3 region has 12 residues. Germline V gives CDR1 SGHTS, CDR2 YDEGEE. The CDR3 DNA reads TGTGCCAGCAGCGGACTAGCGGGAGGAGCGTTCTTC. It translates to CASSGLAGGAFF.

This clone was recorded once. The CDR3 DNA is TGTGCCAGCAGCACTACTAGCGGAGGCACAGATACGCAGTATTTT. This encodes CASSTTSGGTDTQYF. This chain uses TRBV11-3 with TRBJ2-3; TRBD2 aligns across 8 bases. CDR1 and CDR2 (germline): SGHNT, YENEEA. The CDR3 consists of 15 residues. The V gene end was trimmed by 5 bases and the J gene end by 1 base; junction bases not matched to a gene: 5.

The chain is built from TRBV30 and TRBJ1-5; D gene uncertain. CDR1 and CDR2 from the germline V gene are GTSNPN and SVGIG (reference sequence). This CDR3 comprises 13 residues. The V end was cut by 2 bases, the J end by 6 bases, with 11 bases between. The CDR3 region is CAWSLSRGQPQHF. In DNA, the CDR3 is TGTGCCTGGAGTCTCTCACGGGGTCAGCCCCAGCATTTT.

The chain couples TRBV7-3 to TRBJ2-5; D is perhaps TRBD2 (5 bases). Germline CDR1 SGHTA, CDR2 FQGTGA. V was pared by 4 bases and J by 5 bases, with 14 bases between. The CDR3 contains 14 residues. In DNA form, the CDR3 reads TGTGCCAGCAGCTCGAGCGGCACACGGGAGACCCAGTACTTC. This encodes CASSSSGTRETQYF.

The chain joins TRBV7-2 to TRBJ2-2, with a possible D match to TRBD2 (6 bases). The germline V gene encodes CDR1 SGHTA and CDR2 FQGNSA. CDR3 size: 18 residues. V lost 3 bases, J lost 3 bases, and 20 bases lay in between. This CDR3 is CASSLGGGRWEDTGELFF. The CDR3 DNA sequence: TGTGCCAGCAGCTTGGGGGGTGGAAGGTGGGAGGACACCGGGGAGCTGTTTTTT.

The rearrangement joins TRBV6-5 to TRBJ2-3; a possible D gene is TRBD1 (6 bases). The ends were cut back, 6 bases at V and 4 bases at J, with 11 bases in the middle. The CDR3 runs to 13 residues. Per germline, CDR1 MNHEY and CDR2 SVGAGI. This CDR3 is CASRSQGSDTQYF. In nucleotides, the CDR3 is TGTGCCAGCAGATCTCAGGGGTCAGATACGCAGTATTTT.

The chain uses TRBV4-2 and TRBJ2-2; D is unresolved. The CDR3 is made up of 16 amino acids. The ends were cut back, 0 bases at V and 0 bases at J, with 8 bases in the middle. Germline V gene lookup returns CDR1 LGHNA and CDR2 YNFKEQ. The CDR3 DNA reads TGTGCCAGCAGCCAAGAGGTACTGACGAACACCGGGGAGCTGTTTTTT. It translates to CASSQEVLTNTGELFF.